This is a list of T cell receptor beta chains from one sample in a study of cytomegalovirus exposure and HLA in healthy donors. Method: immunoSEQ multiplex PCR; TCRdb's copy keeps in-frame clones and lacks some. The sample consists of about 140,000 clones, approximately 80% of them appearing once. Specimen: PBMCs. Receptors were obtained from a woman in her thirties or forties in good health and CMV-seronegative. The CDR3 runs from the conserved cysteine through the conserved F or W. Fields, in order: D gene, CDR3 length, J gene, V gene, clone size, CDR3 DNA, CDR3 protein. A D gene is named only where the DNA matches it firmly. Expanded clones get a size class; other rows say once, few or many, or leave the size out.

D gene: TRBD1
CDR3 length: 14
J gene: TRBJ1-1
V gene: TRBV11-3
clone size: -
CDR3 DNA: TGTGCCAGCAGCCCGGACAGGCTTGACACTGAAGCTTTCTTT
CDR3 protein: CASSPDRLDTEAFF

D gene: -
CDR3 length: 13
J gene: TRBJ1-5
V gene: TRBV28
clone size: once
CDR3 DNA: TGTGCCAGCATACAGGGTGTAAATCAGCCCCAGCATTTT
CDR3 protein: CASIQGVNQPQHF

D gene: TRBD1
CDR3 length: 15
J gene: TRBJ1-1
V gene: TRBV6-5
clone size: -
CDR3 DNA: TGTGCCAGCAGTTACCCAGGACAGGGGAACACTGAAGCTTTCTTT
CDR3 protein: CASSYPGQGNTEAFF

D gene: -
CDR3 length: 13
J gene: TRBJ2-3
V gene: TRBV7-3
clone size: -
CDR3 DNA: TGTGCCAGCGGAGTAGCGGGCACAGATACGCAGTATTTT
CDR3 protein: CASGVAGTDTQYF

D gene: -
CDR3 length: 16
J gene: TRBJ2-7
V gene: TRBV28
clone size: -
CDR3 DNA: TGTGCCAGCAGTTTATCAGAGGGCTTAAGCTCCTACGAGCAGTACTTC
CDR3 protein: CASSLSEGLSSYEQYF

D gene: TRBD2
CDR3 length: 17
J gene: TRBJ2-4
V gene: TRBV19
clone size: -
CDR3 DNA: TGTGCCAGTAGCCCGTTTCAAGGACTAGCGGGAGTGGGCATTCAGTACTTC
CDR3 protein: CASSPFQGLAGVGIQYF

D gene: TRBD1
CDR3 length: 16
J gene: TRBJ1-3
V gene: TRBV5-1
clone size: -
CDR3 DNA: TGCGCCAGCAGCCGGGACAGCCCTGACTCTGGAAACACCATATATTTT
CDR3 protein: CASSRDSPDSGNTIYF

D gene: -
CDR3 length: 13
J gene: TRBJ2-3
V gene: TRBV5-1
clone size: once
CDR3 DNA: TGCGCCAGCAGCTTGACTAGCACAGATACGCAGTATTTT
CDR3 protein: CASSLTSTDTQYF

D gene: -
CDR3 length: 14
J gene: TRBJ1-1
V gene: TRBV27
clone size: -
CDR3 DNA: TGTGCCAGCAGTGTCCGGTCGAGTGAAACTGAAGCTTTCTTT
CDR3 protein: CASSVRSSETEAFF

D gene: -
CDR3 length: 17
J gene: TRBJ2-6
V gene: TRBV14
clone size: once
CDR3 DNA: TGTGCCAGCAGCCAAGTTAGAGGTTTGTCTGGGGCCAACGTCCTGACTTTC
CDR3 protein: CASSQVRGLSGANVLTF

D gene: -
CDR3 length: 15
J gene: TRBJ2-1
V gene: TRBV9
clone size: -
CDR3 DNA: TGTGCCAGCAGCGTAGGGTCAGGTTTAGGCAATGAGCAGTTCTTC
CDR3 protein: CASSVGSGLGNEQFF

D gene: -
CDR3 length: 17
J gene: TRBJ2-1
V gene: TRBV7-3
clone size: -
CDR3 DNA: TGTGCTTCGCCAGGGGTTGTTGGTCCAACGATGAACAATGAGCAGTTCTTC
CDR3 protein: CASPGVVGPTMNNEQFF

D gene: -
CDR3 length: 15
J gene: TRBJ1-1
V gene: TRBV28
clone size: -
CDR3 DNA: TGTGCCAGCAGTTTAGGGGCCCTAGGGAACACTGAAGCTTTCTTT
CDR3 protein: CASSLGALGNTEAFF

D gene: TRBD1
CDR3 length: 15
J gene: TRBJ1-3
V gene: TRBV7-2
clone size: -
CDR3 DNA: TGTGCCAGCAGGACAGGGTCTCTCTCTGGAAACACCATATATTTT
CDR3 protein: CASRTGSLSGNTIYF

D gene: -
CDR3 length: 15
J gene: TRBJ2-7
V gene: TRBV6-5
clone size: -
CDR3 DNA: TGTGCCAGCAGTTACAATGGGGAGCAGGCCTACGAGCAGTACTTC
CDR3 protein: CASSYNGEQAYEQYF

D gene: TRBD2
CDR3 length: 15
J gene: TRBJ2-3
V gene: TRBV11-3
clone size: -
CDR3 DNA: TGTGCCAGCAGCTTCAGCGGGAGGGCCGCAGATACGCAGTATTTT
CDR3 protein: CASSFSGRAADTQYF

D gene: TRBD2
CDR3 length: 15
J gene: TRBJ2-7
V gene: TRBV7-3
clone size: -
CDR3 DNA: TGTGCCAGCAGCTTAGAGAGGGCGGGAGTTTACGAGCAGTACTTC
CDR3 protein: CASSLERAGVYEQYF

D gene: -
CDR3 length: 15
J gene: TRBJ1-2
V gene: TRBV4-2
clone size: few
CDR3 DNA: TGTGCCAGCAGCCAAGAACCCCAGGGTAACTATGGCTACACCTTC
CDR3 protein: CASSQEPQGNYGYTF

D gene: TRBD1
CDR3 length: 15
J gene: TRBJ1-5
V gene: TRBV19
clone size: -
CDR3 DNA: TGTGCCAGTAGGACAGGGCCCTATAGCAATCAGCCCCAGCATTTT
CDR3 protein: CASRTGPYSNQPQHF

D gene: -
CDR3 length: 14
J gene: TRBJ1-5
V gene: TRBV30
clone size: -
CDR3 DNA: TGTGCCTGGAGTGTAGGGGGGGGCAGGCAGCCCCAGCATTTT
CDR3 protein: CAWSVGGGRQPQHF

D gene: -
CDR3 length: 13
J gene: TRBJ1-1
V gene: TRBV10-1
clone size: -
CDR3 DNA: TGCGCCAGCAGTGCGCTCACAGACACTGAAGCTTTCTTT
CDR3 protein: CASSALTDTEAFF

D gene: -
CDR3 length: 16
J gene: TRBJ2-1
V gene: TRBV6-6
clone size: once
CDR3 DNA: TGTGCCAGCAGTTACTCGCGGACTAATTCCTACAATGAGCAGTTCTTC
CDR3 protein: CASSYSRTNSYNEQFF

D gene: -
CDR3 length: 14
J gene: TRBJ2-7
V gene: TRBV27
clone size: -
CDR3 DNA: TGTGCCAGCAGTTTCTCCGGGACACACCACGAGCAGTACTTC
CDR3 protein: CASSFSGTHHEQYF

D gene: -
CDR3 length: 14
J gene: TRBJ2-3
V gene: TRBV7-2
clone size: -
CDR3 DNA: TGTGCCAGCAGCTTTAGGGGGACGGAAGATACGCAGTATTTT
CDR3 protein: CASSFRGTEDTQYF

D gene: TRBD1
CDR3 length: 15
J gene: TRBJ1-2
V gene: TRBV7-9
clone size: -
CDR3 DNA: TGTGCCAGCAGCTTAGGACAGGGCCTCTCATATGGCTACACCTTC
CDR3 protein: CASSLGQGLSYGYTF

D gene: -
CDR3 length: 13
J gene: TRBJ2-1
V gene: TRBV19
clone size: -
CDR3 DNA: TGTGCCAGTAGTATACCTCTCTACAATGAGCAGTTCTTC
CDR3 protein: CASSIPLYNEQFF

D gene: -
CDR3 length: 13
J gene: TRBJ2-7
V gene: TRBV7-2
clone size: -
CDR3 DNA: TGTGCCAGCAGTTTCCCCAACAGCTACGAGCAGTACTTC
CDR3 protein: CASSFPNSYEQYF

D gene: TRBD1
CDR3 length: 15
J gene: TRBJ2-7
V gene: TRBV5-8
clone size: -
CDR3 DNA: TGTGCCAGCAGCTTCGTCACAGGGGGTTTATACGAGCAGTACTTC
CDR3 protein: CASSFVTGGLYEQYF